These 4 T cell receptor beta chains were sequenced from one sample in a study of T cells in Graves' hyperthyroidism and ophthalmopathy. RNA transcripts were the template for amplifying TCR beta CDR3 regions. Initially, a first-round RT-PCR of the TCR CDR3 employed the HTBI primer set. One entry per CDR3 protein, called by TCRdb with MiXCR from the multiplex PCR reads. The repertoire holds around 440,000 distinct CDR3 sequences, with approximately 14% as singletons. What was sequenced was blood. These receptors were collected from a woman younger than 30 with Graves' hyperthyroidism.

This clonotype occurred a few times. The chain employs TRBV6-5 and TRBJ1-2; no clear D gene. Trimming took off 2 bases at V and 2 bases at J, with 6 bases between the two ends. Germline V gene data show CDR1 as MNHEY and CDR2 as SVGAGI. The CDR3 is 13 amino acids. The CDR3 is CASSYEENYGYTF. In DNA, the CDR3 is TGTGCCAGCAGTTACGAGGAAAACTATGGCTACACCTTC.

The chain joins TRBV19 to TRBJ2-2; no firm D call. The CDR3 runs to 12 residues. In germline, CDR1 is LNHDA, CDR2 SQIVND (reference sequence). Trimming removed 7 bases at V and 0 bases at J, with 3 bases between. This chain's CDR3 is CASTANTGELFF. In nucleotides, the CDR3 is TGTGCCAGTACAGCGAACACCGGGGAGCTGTTTTTT.

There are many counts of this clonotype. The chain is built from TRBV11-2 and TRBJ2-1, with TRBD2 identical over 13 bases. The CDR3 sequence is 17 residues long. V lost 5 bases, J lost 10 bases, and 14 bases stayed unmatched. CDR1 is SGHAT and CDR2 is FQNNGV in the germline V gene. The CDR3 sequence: CASSATIGTSGEVEQFF. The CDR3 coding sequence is TGTGCCAGCAGCGCAACAATCGGGACTAGCGGGGAGGTCGAGCAGTTCTTC.

The CDR3 DNA reads as TGTGCCAGCAGCCCCCGGGCTAGAGCCTCCTACGAGCAGTACTTC. This sequence encodes CASSPRARASYEQYF. This chain uses TRBV9 with TRBJ2-7; D gene uncertain. The CDR3 spans 15 residues. Germline V lookup: CDR1 SGDLS, CDR2 YYNGEE. Trimming removed 4 bases at V and 0 bases at J, with 14 bases between.